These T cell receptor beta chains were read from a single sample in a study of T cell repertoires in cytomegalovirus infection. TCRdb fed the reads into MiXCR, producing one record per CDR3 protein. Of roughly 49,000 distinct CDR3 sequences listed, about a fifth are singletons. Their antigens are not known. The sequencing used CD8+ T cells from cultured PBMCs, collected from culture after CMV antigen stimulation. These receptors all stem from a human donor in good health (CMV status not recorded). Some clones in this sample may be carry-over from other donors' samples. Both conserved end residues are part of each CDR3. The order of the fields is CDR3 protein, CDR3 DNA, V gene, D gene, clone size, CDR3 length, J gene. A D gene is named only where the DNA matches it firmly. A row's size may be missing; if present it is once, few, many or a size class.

CDR3 protein: CASSSSTSGVDTQYF; CDR3 DNA: TGTGCCAGCAGCTCCTCGACTAGCGGGGTAGATACGCAGTATTTT; V gene: TRBV7-2; D gene: TRBD2; clone size: few; CDR3 length: 15; J gene: TRBJ2-3
CDR3 protein: CASSLSGSVNEQFF; CDR3 DNA: TGTGCCAGCAGTTTAAGTGGATCGGTGAATGAGCAGTTCTTC; V gene: TRBV12-3/TRBV12-4; D gene: -; clone size: -; CDR3 length: 14; J gene: TRBJ2-1
CDR3 protein: CASSLGQGYGYTF; CDR3 DNA: TGTGCCAGCAGCTTAGGACAGGGCTATGGCTACACCTTC; V gene: TRBV7-2; D gene: TRBD1; clone size: -; CDR3 length: 13; J gene: TRBJ1-2
CDR3 protein: CAISESVASYGYTF; CDR3 DNA: TGTGCCATCAGTGAGTCTGTCGCCTCCTATGGCTACACCTTC; V gene: TRBV10-3; D gene: -; clone size: -; CDR3 length: 14; J gene: TRBJ1-2
CDR3 protein: CANSPGITGELFF; CDR3 DNA: TGTGCCAACAGCCCAGGGATCACCGGGGAGCTGTTTTTT; V gene: TRBV10-3; D gene: -; clone size: -; CDR3 length: 13; J gene: TRBJ2-2
CDR3 protein: CASSLVGSNGREQFF; CDR3 DNA: TGTGCCAGCAGCTTAGTAGGCTCAAACGGGCGTGAGCAGTTCTTC; V gene: TRBV7-8; D gene: -; clone size: few; CDR3 length: 15; J gene: TRBJ2-1
CDR3 protein: CASRAQGAKYGYTF; CDR3 DNA: TGTGCCAGCAGGGCACAGGGGGCCAAATATGGCTACACCTTC; V gene: TRBV7-9; D gene: TRBD1; clone size: few; CDR3 length: 14; J gene: TRBJ1-2
CDR3 protein: CASSIGAGTYNEQFF; CDR3 DNA: TGTGCCAGTAGTATTGGGGCAGGGACATACAATGAGCAGTTCTTC; V gene: TRBV19; D gene: -; clone size: few; CDR3 length: 15; J gene: TRBJ2-1
CDR3 protein: CAARGSNTGELFF; CDR3 DNA: TGTGCCGCAAGGGGATCGAACACCGGGGAGCTGTTTTTT; V gene: TRBV11-2; D gene: -; clone size: -; CDR3 length: 13; J gene: TRBJ2-2
CDR3 protein: CASSLARQGVNTMGYTF; CDR3 DNA: TGTGCCAGCAGTTTGGCGAGACAGGGTGTCAATACTATGGGCTACACCTTC; V gene: TRBV12-3/TRBV12-4; D gene: TRBD1; clone size: few; CDR3 length: 17; J gene: TRBJ1-2
CDR3 protein: CASSYSQREYVYEQYF; CDR3 DNA: TGTGCCAGCAGTTACTCTCAGAGGGAGTACGTCTACGAGCAGTACTTC; V gene: TRBV6-2/TRBV6-3; D gene: -; clone size: many; CDR3 length: 16; J gene: TRBJ2-7
CDR3 protein: CASSPMGVRAEAFF; CDR3 DNA: TGTGCCAGCAGCCCTATGGGGGTCCGGGCTGAAGCTTTCTTT; V gene: TRBV7-6; D gene: -; clone size: -; CDR3 length: 14; J gene: TRBJ1-1
CDR3 protein: CASSLEPRPGQDRETQYF; CDR3 DNA: TGTGCCAGCAGCTTAGAACCTCGCCCGGGACAGGATCGAGAGACCCAGTACTTC; V gene: TRBV7-9; D gene: TRBD1; clone size: -; CDR3 length: 18; J gene: TRBJ2-5
CDR3 protein: CASSIDRGSGINEQFF; CDR3 DNA: TGTGCCAGTAGTATAGATCGGGGTAGCGGAATTAATGAGCAGTTCTTC; V gene: TRBV19; D gene: -; clone size: -; CDR3 length: 16; J gene: TRBJ2-1
CDR3 protein: CASSGRDRGLETQYF; CDR3 DNA: TGTGCCAGCAGCGGCCGGGACAGGGGGCTGGAGACCCAGTACTTC; V gene: TRBV7-9; D gene: TRBD1; clone size: few; CDR3 length: 15; J gene: TRBJ2-5
CDR3 protein: CASSLALTYEQYF; CDR3 DNA: TGTGCCAGCAGCTTAGCTCTCACCTACGAGCAGTACTTC; V gene: TRBV7-8; D gene: -; clone size: -; CDR3 length: 13; J gene: TRBJ2-7
CDR3 protein: CASSYSSSEAFF; CDR3 DNA: TGTGCCAGCAGTTACTCATCCAGCGAAGCTTTCTTT; V gene: TRBV6-2/TRBV6-3; D gene: -; clone size: few; CDR3 length: 12; J gene: TRBJ1-1
CDR3 protein: CATSDLWNTEAFF; CDR3 DNA: TGTGCCACCAGTGATTTGTGGAACACTGAAGCTTTCTTT; V gene: TRBV24-1; D gene: -; clone size: few; CDR3 length: 13; J gene: TRBJ1-1
CDR3 protein: CASTPWEQLNTEAFF; CDR3 DNA: TGTGCCAGCACCCCCTGGGAACAGCTGAACACTGAAGCTTTCTTT; V gene: TRBV7-9; D gene: -; clone size: -; CDR3 length: 15; J gene: TRBJ1-1
CDR3 protein: CASSEGQGQQFLGYTF; CDR3 DNA: TGTGCCAGCAGTGAAGGTCAAGGACAGCAGTTCTTAGGCTACACCTTC; V gene: TRBV6-1; D gene: -; clone size: -; CDR3 length: 16; J gene: TRBJ1-2
CDR3 protein: CASSVYSGEQPQHF; CDR3 DNA: TGTGCCAGCAGCGTATACTCTGGAGAGCAGCCCCAGCATTTT; V gene: TRBV7-2; D gene: -; clone size: -; CDR3 length: 14; J gene: TRBJ1-5
CDR3 protein: CASSLWGGGYTF; CDR3 DNA: TGTGCCAGCAGTTTATGGGGAGGAGGCTACACCTTC; V gene: TRBV28; D gene: -; clone size: few; CDR3 length: 12; J gene: TRBJ1-2
CDR3 protein: CSVRGDSICGYF; CDR3 DNA: TGCAGCGTGAGGGGGGACAGCATTTGTGGGTACTTC; V gene: TRBV29-1; D gene: -; clone size: -; CDR3 length: 12; J gene: TRBJ2-7
CDR3 protein: CASSPIDRGTDTQYF; CDR3 DNA: TGTGCCAGCAGTCCGATCGACAGGGGCACAGATACGCAGTATTTT; V gene: TRBV27; D gene: TRBD1; clone size: -; CDR3 length: 15; J gene: TRBJ2-3
CDR3 protein: CASSLSGGNDNEQFF; CDR3 DNA: TGTGCCAGCAGCTTATCAGGGGGCAACGACAATGAGCAGTTCTTC; V gene: TRBV7-3; D gene: TRBD1; clone size: -; CDR3 length: 15; J gene: TRBJ2-1
CDR3 protein: CASSPELAGDETQYF; CDR3 DNA: TGTGCCAGCAGTCCCGAACTAGCGGGAGACGAGACCCAGTACTTC; V gene: TRBV6-1; D gene: TRBD2; clone size: -; CDR3 length: 15; J gene: TRBJ2-5
CDR3 protein: CATSDVRSSVYNEQFF; CDR3 DNA: TGTGCCACCAGTGATGTTCGGAGTAGCGTATACAATGAGCAGTTCTTC; V gene: TRBV24-1; D gene: -; clone size: -; CDR3 length: 16; J gene: TRBJ2-1
CDR3 protein: CASSSGGAYGYTF; CDR3 DNA: TGTGCCAGCAGCAGTGGGGGAGCGTATGGCTACACCTTC; V gene: TRBV7-6; D gene: -; clone size: few; CDR3 length: 13; J gene: TRBJ1-2
CDR3 protein: CASTSVGNSYGNTEAFF; CDR3 DNA: TGTGCCAGCACCTCGGTGGGGAACAGTTACGGGAACACTGAAGCTTTCTTT; V gene: TRBV7-9; D gene: -; clone size: few; CDR3 length: 17; J gene: TRBJ1-1
CDR3 protein: CASSIWSSGDYGYTF; CDR3 DNA: TGTGCCAGTAGTATTTGGTCCAGCGGGGACTATGGCTACACCTTC; V gene: TRBV19; D gene: -; clone size: -; CDR3 length: 15; J gene: TRBJ1-2
CDR3 protein: CASSLNKNYGYTF; CDR3 DNA: TGTGCCAGCAGCTTAAACAAGAACTATGGCTACACCTTC; V gene: TRBV7-2; D gene: -; clone size: -; CDR3 length: 13; J gene: TRBJ1-2
CDR3 protein: CASSQARIGYQETQYF; CDR3 DNA: TGCGCCAGCAGCCAGGCACGCATCGGGTACCAAGAGACCCAGTACTTC; V gene: TRBV4-3; D gene: -; clone size: few; CDR3 length: 16; J gene: TRBJ2-5
CDR3 protein: CASSFLQDSYEQYF; CDR3 DNA: TGTGCCAGCAGTTTCTTACAGGACTCCTACGAGCAGTACTTC; V gene: TRBV28; D gene: -; clone size: few; CDR3 length: 14; J gene: TRBJ2-7
CDR3 protein: CASSSSPGLPDNEQFF; CDR3 DNA: TGTGCCAGCAGTTCGTCCCCGGGACTACCGGACAATGAGCAGTTCTTC; V gene: TRBV6-2/TRBV6-3; D gene: TRBD2; clone size: -; CDR3 length: 16; J gene: TRBJ2-1
CDR3 protein: CASSLVSGDRTQYF; CDR3 DNA: TGTGCCAGCAGCTTAGTCTCAGGGGATCGGACCCAGTACTTC; V gene: TRBV13; D gene: -; clone size: -; CDR3 length: 14; J gene: TRBJ2-5
CDR3 protein: CASSFDRPGDEQYFGPGGTEAFF; CDR3 DNA: -; V gene: TRBV7-8; D gene: -; clone size: -; CDR3 length: 23; J gene: TRBJ1-1
CDR3 protein: CASLTTGINTGELFF; CDR3 DNA: TGTGCCAGCCTAACGACAGGGATAAACACCGGGGAGCTGTTTTTT; V gene: TRBV2; D gene: TRBD1; clone size: -; CDR3 length: 15; J gene: TRBJ2-2
CDR3 protein: CATAVGGGYTF; CDR3 DNA: TGTGCCACCGCGGTCGGGGGTGGCTACACCTTC; V gene: TRBV2; D gene: -; clone size: many; CDR3 length: 11; J gene: TRBJ1-2
CDR3 protein: CASSPSGLAGDWSQFF; CDR3 DNA: TGTGCCAGCAGCCCGTCGGGACTAGCGGGAGATTGGTCGCAGTTCTTC; V gene: TRBV7-2; D gene: TRBD2; clone size: few; CDR3 length: 16; J gene: TRBJ2-1
CDR3 protein: CASSQESLNTEAFF; CDR3 DNA: TGTGCCAGCAGCCAAGAGAGTCTTAACACTGAAGCTTTCTTT; V gene: TRBV3-1; D gene: -; clone size: many; CDR3 length: 14; J gene: TRBJ1-1
CDR3 protein: CASSLVVSGDIYSNQPQHF; CDR3 DNA: TGTGCCAGCAGCTTAGTAGTTTCAGGGGATATCTATAGCAATCAGCCCCAGCATTTT; V gene: TRBV11-2; D gene: -; clone size: -; CDR3 length: 19; J gene: TRBJ1-5
CDR3 protein: CASSLAGGVKNIQYF; CDR3 DNA: TGTGCCAGCAGTTTAGCGGGAGGGGTAAAAAACATTCAGTACTTC; V gene: TRBV12-3/TRBV12-4; D gene: TRBD2; clone size: few; CDR3 length: 15; J gene: TRBJ2-4
CDR3 protein: CASSYSGTGDIEQYF; CDR3 DNA: TGCGCCAGCAGTTATTCCGGGACAGGGGATATTGAGCAGTACTTC; V gene: TRBV23-1; D gene: TRBD1; clone size: -; CDR3 length: 15; J gene: TRBJ2-7